The 26 T cell receptor beta chains presented below share a single source sample, sequenced in a study of shared clonotypes between healthy human individuals. CD8 cells regarded as naive lacked CD45RO, were positively chosen for CCR7, and omitted terminally differentiated effector memory CD45RA+ cells. Using immunoSEQ multiplex PCR, the repertoire was profiled, and TCRdb retains in-frame clones only, with some absent. The sample yields millions of clones, 85% to 95% seen once. Material: naive CD8+ T cells from PBMCs. These receptors were collected from a man between 18 and 35 years old in good health. Some clones in this sample may be carry-over from other donors' samples.

The chain carries TRBV5-4 and TRBJ2-2; no clear D. CDR1 SGHNT and CDR2 YYREEE come from the germline V gene (reference sequence). V was clipped by 0 bases and J by 4 bases, with 7 bases between them. The CDR3 spans 14 residues. The CDR3 sequence is CASSLEGFTGELFF. Here the CDR3 DNA reads TGTGCCAGCAGCTTGGAGGGCTTCACCGGGGAGCTGTTTTTT. Full variable domain (rest looked up from reference TRBV5-4 and TRBJ2-2): ETGVTQSPTHLIKTRGQQVTLRCSSQSGHNTVSWYQQALGQGPQFIFQYYREEENGRGNFPPRFSGLQFPNYSSELNVNALELDDSALYLCASSLEGFTGELFFGEGSRLTVL.

In its sample, this clone was seen a few times. The chain recombines TRBV29-1 with TRBJ2-1; 7 bases are shared with TRBD1. The CDR3 has 12 amino acids. V was clipped by 5 bases and J by 7 bases; unmatched bases: 5. Germline lookup yields CDR1 SQVTM and CDR2 ANQGSEA. The CDR3 protein is CSVFDRVNEQFF. The DNA for the CDR3 is TGCAGCGTTTTCGACAGGGTGAATGAGCAGTTCTTC.

The chain employs TRBV5-1 and TRBJ2-1; 7 bases are a match to TRBD1. J lost 3 bases, V lost 3 bases, and 9 bases had no gene match. The germline V gene encodes CDR1 SGHRS and CDR2 YFSETQ. CDR3 length: 16 residues. The CDR3 is CASSWGRDSHYNEQFF. The CDR3 DNA reads as TGCGCCAGCAGCTGGGGCCGGGACAGCCACTACAATGAGCAGTTCTTC.

The chain couples TRBV19 to TRBJ2-6; D call uncertain. CDR1 and CDR2 from the germline V gene are LNHDA and SQIVND (reference sequence). Trimming removed 2 bases at V and 0 bases at J, with 5 bases between. The CDR3 runs to 15 residues. The CDR3 region has the DNA TGTGCCAGTAGTATAACTTACTCTGGGGCCAACGTCCTGACTTTC. It specifies CASSITYSGANVLTF.

The V gene is TRBV5-4, the J gene TRBJ2-7; perhaps TRBD2 as D (6 bases). CDR3 length equals 14 residues. The V gene lost 2 bases and the J gene lost 2 bases, with 11 bases spanning the gap. CDR1 is SGHNT, CDR2 YYREEE, per germline (reference sequence). CDR3 in DNA: TGTGCCAGCAGCTTAGGAGGGGTCCCCTACGAGCAGTACTTC. As protein: CASSLGGVPYEQYF.

In its sample, this clone was seen once. This CDR3 reads CATSRDNQPQHF. As DNA, the CDR3 is TGTGCCACCAGCAGGGACAATCAGCCCCAGCATTTT. The chain links TRBV15 to TRBJ1-5; no clear D. From germline, CDR1 is LNHNV and CDR2 YYDKDF (reference sequence). Trimming took 3 bases from V and 3 from J, leaving 3 bases between them. The CDR3 covers 12 residues.

The chain carries TRBV27 and TRBJ2-5; either TRBD1 or TRBD2 may fit D (6 bases each). The CDR3 is 15 amino acids. Germline CDR1 reads MNHEY; CDR2 reads SMNVEV (reference sequence). The germline V and J ends were trimmed by 2 bases and 2 bases, with 12 bases remaining between them. The CDR3: CASSLAGHHQETQYF. In DNA form, the CDR3 reads TGTGCCAGCAGTTTAGCGGGACACCATCAAGAGACCCAGTACTTC.

V and J are TRBV27 and TRBJ2-6; TRBD2 agrees at 8 bases. This CDR3 spans 19 amino acids. Germline V gene data show CDR1 as MNHEY and CDR2 as SMNVEV (reference sequence). V was clipped by 4 bases and J by 4 bases; unmatched bases: 15. CDR3 sequence reads: CASSSPGTRGATGANVLTF. For the CDR3, the DNA is TGTGCCAGCAGTTCCCCCGGGACTAGAGGTGCTACGGGGGCCAACGTCCTGACTTTC.

The chain links TRBV5-4 to TRBJ2-7, with 8 bases fitting TRBD1. The V and J ends lost 0 bases and 5 bases, in that order; junction bases with no gene match: 7. The germline CDR1 and CDR2 sequences are SGHNT and YYREEE (reference sequence). The CDR3 sequence is 15 residues long. DNA for the CDR3: TGTGCCAGCAGCTTGGGACAGGGGAGTCAGCACGAGCAGTACTTC. Encoded protein: CASSLGQGSQHEQYF.

The V and J genes are TRBV9 and TRBJ2-3, with TRBD2 as a possible D gene (7 bases). V lost 2 bases and J lost 4, with 17 bases in between. Germline CDR1 SGDLS, CDR2 YYNGEE. The CDR3 has 16 residues. The CDR3 nucleotides read TGTGCCAGCAGCGTGGGGAGCGGAGGGGGGGCAGATACGCAGTATTTT. Protein sequence: CASSVGSGGGADTQYF.

Of note for this clone: This sample includes further DNA sequences coding for the same CDR3. The chain uses TRBV29-1 and TRBJ2-1, with D tentatively TRBD1 (6 bases). This CDR3 region has 13 residues. V was clipped by 3 bases and J by 1 base, with 7 bases between them. The V gene's germline CDR1 is SQVTM and CDR2 ANQGSEA. CDR3 DNA: TGCAGCGTTGAGGACAGATCCTACAATGAGCAGTTCTTC. This encodes CSVEDRSYNEQFF.

This chain connects TRBV9 to TRBJ2-7; D is possibly TRBD2 (6 bases). The V gene lost 4 bases and the J gene lost 7 bases, with 21 bases spanning the gap. Germline CDR1 and CDR2: SGDLS and YYNGEE. The CDR3 runs 15 residues. CDR3 in amino acids: CASSPRESLLGEQYF. The DNA of the CDR3 is TGTGCCAGCAGCCCCCGGGAGAGTTTGTTGGGAGAGCAGTACTTC.

The genes are TRBV7-9 and TRBJ2-1, with D perhaps assigned TRBD1 or TRBD2 (5 bases each). In germline, CDR1 is SEHNR, CDR2 FQNEAQ (reference sequence). The V gene lost 0 bases and the J gene lost 1 base, with 13 bases spanning the gap. This CDR3 comprises 17 residues. The CDR3: CASSLASGSWSYNEQFF. CDR3 coding DNA: TGTGCCAGCAGCTTAGCTTCAGGGAGTTGGTCCTACAATGAGCAGTTCTTC.

This chain links TRBV27 with TRBJ2-1, with D possibly called TRBD1 or TRBD2 (5 bases each). Trimming shortened V by 1 base and J by 8 bases, and 12 bases separated the two germline ends. CDR3 length: 14 amino acids. Looked up from germline, CDR1 is MNHEY and CDR2 is SMNVEV (reference sequence). CDR3 amino acids: CASSLFGARDEQFF. CDR3 DNA sequence: TGTGCCAGCAGTTTATTCGGGGCGAGGGATGAGCAGTTCTTC.

The table lists this clone with a count of one. The rearrangement joins TRBV28 to TRBJ2-5; 16 bases line up with TRBD2. Germline CDR1 reads MDHEN; CDR2 reads SYDVKM. The CDR3 sequence is 19 residues long. The junction had 11 bases not matched to a gene; V was cut back by 7 bases and J by 0 bases. CDR3 amino acids: CASTTKGTSGRVYQETQYF. The CDR3 bases are TGTGCCAGCACTACTAAAGGGACTAGCGGGAGGGTGTACCAAGAGACCCAGTACTTC.

This chain uses TRBV6-5 with TRBJ2-5, with 8 bases matching TRBD1. Germline CDR1 reads MNHEY; CDR2 reads SVGAGI. With V trimmed by 0 bases and J by 5 bases, 5 bases remained unmatched. The CDR3 totals 15 residues. CDR3: CASSYSDRGTETQYF. DNA for the CDR3: TGTGCCAGCAGTTACTCCGACAGGGGAACGGAGACCCAGTACTTC.

This chain connects TRBV11-3 to TRBJ2-1, with TRBD2 matching over 8 bases. In germline, CDR1 is SGHNT, CDR2 YENEEA. Unmatched junction bases numbered 3, after V lost 2 bases and J lost 0 bases. The CDR3 runs 16 residues. As DNA, the CDR3 is TGTGCCAGCAGCTTAATAGCGGGGAGCTCCTACAATGAGCAGTTCTTC. Encoded protein: CASSLIAGSSYNEQFF. The full variable domain, completed using reference TRBV11-3 and TRBJ2-1, is EAGVVQSPRYKIIEKKQPVAFWCNPISGHNTLYWYLQNLGQGPELLIRYENEEAVDDSQLPKDRFSAERLKGVDSTLKIQPAELGDSAVYLCASSLIAGSSYNEQFFGPGTRLTVL.

The chain employs TRBV7-9 and TRBJ1-2; TRBD1 agrees at 11 bases. The CDR3 length is 15 residues. Germline V gene lookup returns CDR1 SEHNR and CDR2 FQNEAQ (reference sequence). V shed 3 bases and J 4 bases; nucleotides not matched to a gene: 4. In nucleotides, the CDR3 is TGTGCCAGCAGCTTCGGACAGGGGGCGGGCTATGGCTACACCTTC. Its translation is CASSFGQGAGYGYTF.

The chain has TRBV7-6 and TRBJ1-5; D gene uncertain. V lost 6 bases and J lost 2, with 14 bases in between. The CDR3 has 15 residues. Germline CDR1 reads SGHVS; CDR2 reads FNYEAQ. The chain's CDR3 is CASSSQTVGNQPQHF. The CDR3 coding sequence is TGTGCCAGCAGTTCCCAAACAGTAGGCAATCAGCCCCAGCATTTT.

The V call is TRBV14, the J call TRBJ2-7, with D tentatively TRBD2 (6 bases). The germline V and J ends were trimmed by 3 bases and 2 bases, with 11 bases remaining between them. Germline V gene sequence: CDR1 SGHDN, CDR2 FVKESK. This CDR3 region has 14 residues. The CDR3 here is CASSHALAPYEQYF. The CDR3 nucleotides are TGTGCCAGCAGCCACGCTCTAGCGCCCTACGAGCAGTACTTC.

A remark on this clone: The same CDR3 arises from other DNA sequences in this sample as well. The V call is TRBV4-3, the J call TRBJ2-3, with 9 bases matching TRBD1. The germline V gene encodes CDR1 LGHNA and CDR2 YSLEER. The CDR3 runs 14 residues. With 3 bases clipped from V and 3 bases from J, the junction kept 1 base outside the gene matches. CDR3 sequence: CASSQDRGTDTQYF. The CDR3 coding sequence is TGCGCCAGCAGCCAGGACAGGGGTACAGATACGCAGTATTTT.

This chain links TRBV7-9 with TRBJ2-1; D remains unclear. Germline loops: CDR1 SEHNR, CDR2 FQNEAQ (reference sequence). With 5 bases removed from V and 2 bases from J, the gap between germline ends came to 10 bases. This CDR3 is 14 amino acids long. CDR3 in amino acids: CASSPEFAYNEQFF. DNA of the CDR3: TGTGCCAGCAGCCCGGAGTTCGCCTACAATGAGCAGTTCTTC. The whole variable domain, filled in from reference TRBV7-9 and TRBJ2-1, reads DTGVSQNPRHKITKRGQNVTFRCDPISEHNRLYWYRQTLGQGPEFLTYFQNEAQLEKSRLLSDRFSAERPKGSFSTLEIQRTEQGDSAMYLCASSPEFAYNEQFFGPGTRLTVL.

This rearrangement joins TRBV13 to TRBJ2-5; 12 bases are a match to TRBD2. The CDR3 runs 16 residues. With V trimmed by 4 bases and J by 2 bases, 5 bases remained unmatched. CDR1 is PRHDT and CDR2 is FYEKMQ in the germline V gene (reference sequence). CDR3 loop: CASSSRLAGDQETQYF. Written as DNA, the CDR3 is TGTGCCAGCAGCTCTAGACTAGCGGGAGATCAAGAGACCCAGTACTTC.

As to this clone: Within the sample, other DNA sequences also encode this same CDR3. The chain has TRBV11-2 and TRBJ1-1; 7 nucleotides line up with TRBD1. The CDR3 is 12 residues long. Looked up from germline, CDR1 is SGHAT and CDR2 is FQNNGV. J lost 5 bases, V lost 5 bases, and 2 bases had no gene match. DNA for the CDR3: TGTGCCAGCAGCCGGGGACAGACTGAAGCTTTCTTT. Amino acids: CASSRGQTEAFF.

The rearrangement joins TRBV27 to TRBJ2-7; 10 bases are a match to TRBD2. The CDR3 spans 14 residues. Germline CDR1 MNHEY, CDR2 SMNVEV (reference sequence). The V and J ends lost 2 bases and 5 bases, in that order; junction bases with no gene match: 3. The CDR3 is CASSLSGRVHEQYF. CDR3 nucleotides: TGTGCCAGCAGTTTAAGCGGGAGGGTCCACGAGCAGTACTTC.

This chain connects TRBV28 to TRBJ1-5; 8 nucleotides match TRBD1. This CDR3 region has 15 residues. Germline assignment: CDR1 MDHEN and CDR2 SYDVKM. The V gene end was trimmed by 5 bases and the J gene end by 7 bases; junction bases not matched to a gene: 10. DNA of the CDR3: TGTGCCAGCAGTACCCCGACAGGGGAGGGCCAGCCCCAGCATTTT. It specifies CASSTPTGEGQPQHF.